This TCR beta chain was profiled in a study of shared clonotypes between healthy human individuals. The study's findings and limits: The represented genetic and exposure-history diversity was limited by the small number of donors.

As regards this clone: The antigen is undetermined.

The germline CDR1 and CDR2 sequences are KGHSH and LQKENI. The CDR3 consists of 16 residues. J gave up 1 base and V 4 bases, and 4 bases lay outside the gene matches. Sequencing was at deep level. The authors' processing: ImmunoSEQ sequences covered only the junction and lacked quality scores; filtering therefore differed. Sequencing was performed with immunoSEQ multiplex PCR; in TCRdb, only in-frame clones are kept and a portion is missing. That table is the source of V, J and clone size, and D and trimming were worked out from the DNA. Here the sample spans over 2 million clones, 85% to 95% being singletons.

The source is a young man in good health. Some clones in this sample may be carry-over from other donors' samples. J is TRBJ2-5 and V is TRBV18, with 12 bases lining up with TRBD2. The sample consisted of naive CD4+ T cells from PBMCs. Subset meaning: CD45RA+ positively selected. CDR3 bases: TGTGCCAGCTCACGTGGACTAGCGGGAACCCAAGAGACCCAGTACTTC. It yields the protein CASSRGLAGTQETQYF. Complete variable domain (other parts from reference TRBV18 and TRBJ2-5): NAGVMQNPRHLVRRRGQEARLRCSPMKGHSHVYWYRQLPEEGLKFMVYLQKENIIDESGMPKERFSAEFPKEGPSILRIQQVVRGDSAAYFCASSRGLAGTQETQYFGPGTRLLVL.